This entry lists 29 T cell receptor beta chains sequenced from one sample in a study of blood T cell repertoires in COVID-19. Data came from immunoSEQ multiplex PCR; TCRdb stores just in-frame clones and leaves some out. The data hold over 100,000 clones, with 79% observed a single time. Sequenced material: peripheral blood. Every receptor here comes from a woman older than 75 with acute or convalescent COVID-19.

This sequence joins TRBV7-3 and TRBJ2-1, with 11 bases lining up with TRBD2. The CDR3 contains 15 residues. Germline V gene lookup returns CDR1 SGHTA and CDR2 FQGTGA. The V gene end was trimmed by 5 bases and the J gene end by 3 bases; junction bases not matched to a gene: 3. The CDR3 sequence is CASSQLAGVYNEQFF. In DNA, the CDR3 is TGTGCCAGCAGCCAACTAGCGGGAGTCTACAATGAGCAGTTCTTC.

The rearrangement links TRBV10-3 to TRBJ2-7; D gene uncertain. The CDR3 length is 12 residues. The germline V and J ends were trimmed by 8 bases and 3 bases, with 11 bases remaining between them. CDR1 is ENHRY and CDR2 is SYGVKD in the germline V gene. As DNA, the CDR3 is TGTGCCATCGGTTCGGCAGGCTACGAGCAGTACTTC. It translates to CAIGSAGYEQYF.

The V gene is TRBV4-3, the J gene TRBJ1-2; 9 bases map to TRBD1. The CDR3 consists of 15 residues. V was pared by 3 bases and J by 6 bases, with 8 bases of the junction left unmatched. The V gene's germline CDR1 is LGHNA and CDR2 YSLEER. The CDR3 DNA sequence: TGCGCCAGCAGCCAGAGACGAACAGGGGGCGATGGCTACACCTTC. It translates to CASSQRRTGGDGYTF.

This chain links TRBV29-1 with TRBJ1-1; 9 bases map to TRBD1. CDR1 and CDR2 (germline): SQVTM, ANQGSEA. The CDR3 totals 17 residues. V was pared by 0 bases and J by 6 bases, with 14 bases of the junction left unmatched. CDR3: CSVEDLRDRVFGAEAFF. CDR3 coding DNA: TGCAGCGTTGAAGATCTTAGGGACAGGGTATTCGGCGCTGAAGCTTTCTTT. Full variable domain (remainder filled in from reference TRBV29-1 and TRBJ1-1): SAVISQKPSRDICQRGTSLTIQCQVDSQVTMMFWYRQQPGQSLTLIATANQGSEATYESGFVIDKFPISRPNLTFSTLTVSNMSPEDSSIYLCSVEDLRDRVFGAEAFFGQGTRLTVV.

CDR3 loop: CASSGSRGTQYF. The CDR3, as DNA: TGTGCCAGCAGCGGATCGCGGGGTACGCAGTATTTT. This chain uses TRBV7-9 with TRBJ2-3, with D possibly TRBD2 on 6 matching bases. The V and J ends lost 5 bases and 8 bases respectively, with 11 bases between them. CDR1 and CDR2 (germline): SEHNR, FQNEAQ (reference sequence). The CDR3 length is 12 residues.

In its sample, this clone was seen a few times. Different DNA sequences within this sample yield the same CDR3. The V call is TRBV5-1, the J call TRBJ1-1; the D gene is possibly TRBD1 (5 bases). The CDR3 is made up of 13 amino acids. V lost 2 bases to trimming and J lost 2 bases, with 7 bases between them. Per germline, CDR1 SGHRS and CDR2 YFSETQ. The DNA for the CDR3 is TGCGCCAGCAGCTTCGACAGAAACACTGAAGCTTTCTTT. Protein product: CASSFDRNTEAFF.

This clone was recorded a few times. The rearrangement uses TRBV14 and TRBJ2-3, with unresolved D. The germline V gene encodes CDR1 SGHDN and CDR2 FVKESK. Trimming shortened V by 1 base and J by 5 bases, and 7 bases separated the two germline ends. The CDR3 has 13 residues. Here the CDR3 DNA reads TGTGCCAGCAGCCAAGCTAGTAGAGATACGCAGTATTTT. Protein: CASSQASRDTQYF.

The V gene is TRBV29-1, the J gene TRBJ2-2; the D gene is possibly TRBD2 (7 bases). Germline values: CDR1 SQVTM, CDR2 ANQGSEA. This CDR3 spans 13 amino acids. This chain's CDR3 is CSARGGATGELFF. The DNA for the CDR3 is TGCAGTGCTCGCGGGGGCGCGACCGGGGAGCTGTTTTTT.

This sequence joins TRBV5-5 and TRBJ1-1; D is perhaps TRBD1 (6 bases). This CDR3 contains 13 residues. Between the trimmed V and J ends, which lost 4 bases and 7 bases, there was a span of 14 bases. Germline V gives CDR1 SGHKS, CDR2 YYEKEE (reference sequence). CDR3 DNA: TGTGCCAGCAGCCTACAGGGTTCCGATGAAGCTTTCTTT. Amino acids: CASSLQGSDEAFF.

This clone was recorded only once. The chain couples TRBV5-5 to TRBJ2-3; 9 nucleotides match TRBD2. Germline CDR1 reads SGHKS; CDR2 reads YYEKEE (reference sequence). The CDR3 length is 15 residues. J was trimmed by 6 bases and V by 1 base; bases with no gene match: 6. CDR3 bases: TGTGCCAGCAGCTTGTTCGCGGGAGGGCTCGATACGCAGTATTTT. It encodes CASSLFAGGLDTQYF.

The genes are TRBV6-5 and TRBJ2-7; 7 positions match TRBD2. V shed 4 bases, J shed 2 bases, and the junction held 5 bases outside the gene matches. The CDR3 runs to 14 residues. CDR1 is MNHEY and CDR2 is SVGAGI in the germline V gene. The CDR3 bases are TGTGCCAGCAGTTTAGAGCGGGATGCCTACGAGCAGTACTTC. Its translation: CASSLERDAYEQYF.

This chain uses TRBV21-1 with TRBJ2-2; TRBD1, as called in the table, went unchecked against the DNA. TRBV21-1 is termed a pseudogene. The CDR3 is made up of 17 amino acids. The CDR3 loop reads CASSKVGQGQWTGELFF. The DNA for the CDR3 is TGTGCCAGCAGCAAAGTTGGGCAAGGACAATGGACCGGGGAGCTGTTTTTT.

The chain couples TRBV19 to TRBJ2-6, with TRBD1 matching over 10 bases. This CDR3 has 23 amino acids. Losses at the gene ends were 4 bases for V and 0 bases for J; bases not matched to a gene: 21. Germline CDR1 is LNHDA and CDR2 is SQIVND (reference sequence). CDR3 in amino acids: CASSTPGQGIRSGSPSGANVLTF. CDR3 sequence (DNA): TGTGCCAGTAGTACTCCGGGACAGGGGATAAGAAGCGGGAGTCCCTCTGGGGCCAACGTCCTGACTTTC.

The rearrangement uses TRBV2 and TRBJ2-2, with a tentative D call TRBD1 (6 bases). The germline V and J ends were trimmed by 3 bases and 6 bases, with 11 bases remaining between them. The germline V gene has CDR1 SNHLY and CDR2 FYNNEI. The CDR3 runs to 14 residues. The CDR3 coding sequence is TGTGCCAGCAGTGATCAGGGGCTAGCCGGGGAGCTGTTTTTT. It encodes CASSDQGLAGELFF.

The chain couples TRBV2 to TRBJ2-2, with 9 nucleotides matching TRBD2. The germline gives CDR1 SNHLY, CDR2 FYNNEI. The CDR3 is 14 residues long. Trimming took 7 bases from V and 3 from J; bases not matched to a gene: 3. The CDR3 coding sequence is TGTGCCAGCAACCTAGCGGGGCACACCGGGGAGCTGTTTTTT. Residues: CASNLAGHTGELFF.

The CDR3 coding sequence is TGTGCCTGGAGTGTTAAGGGGGATAATTCACCCCTCCACTTT. It is translated as CAWSVKGDNSPLHF. V usage is TRBV30 and J usage is TRBJ1-6; the D gene is possibly TRBD1 (6 bases). The CDR3 contains 14 residues. The ends were cut back, 0 bases at V and 5 bases at J, with 8 bases in the middle. The germline V gene has CDR1 GTSNPN and CDR2 SVGIG (reference sequence).

The chain uses TRBV27 and TRBJ2-1; D might be TRBD1 (5 bases). Germline V CDR1 and CDR2: MNHEY, SMNVEV (reference sequence). Trimming left V 4 bases short and J 12 bases short, with 16 bases between. The length of the CDR3 is 13 residues. CDR3 sequence: CASSSTSDIGQFF. CDR3 nucleotides: TGTGCCAGCAGTTCAACCTCGGACATTGGGCAGTTCTTC.

V is TRBV5-1 and J is TRBJ2-7, with 7 bases matching TRBD2. The V gene end was trimmed by 2 bases and the J gene end by 4 bases; junction bases not matched to a gene: 6. This CDR3 has 14 amino acids. Germline V gene lookup returns CDR1 SGHRS and CDR2 YFSETQ. In DNA, the CDR3 is TGCGCCAGCAGCTTCAGTGGGACTACATACGAGCAGTACTTC. This sequence encodes CASSFSGTTYEQYF.

The rearrangement uses TRBV6-2 or TRBV6-3 and TRBJ1-2; 11 nucleotides agree with TRBD1. V dropped 6 bases and J dropped 7; count of bases not matched to a gene: 7. The CDR3 has 14 residues. CDR1 MNHEY and CDR2 SVGEGT come from the germline V gene. The CDR3 loop is CASSLTDRGPGYTF. Written as DNA, the CDR3 is TGTGCCAGCAGCCTGACGGACAGGGGGCCTGGCTACACCTTC.

The V call is TRBV11-2, the J call TRBJ1-1; D ambiguous. V was trimmed by 2 bases and J by 8 bases, leaving 9 bases between them. Looked up from germline, CDR1 is SGHAT and CDR2 is FQNNGV. This CDR3 has 12 residues. CDR3 nucleotides: TGTGCCAGCAGCTTAAATCGCGTCGAAGCTTTCTTT. Protein sequence: CASSLNRVEAFF.

The chain is built from TRBV6-6 and TRBJ2-7, with D perhaps TRBD1 (7 bases). This CDR3 spans 14 amino acids. Per germline, CDR1 MNHNY and CDR2 SVGAGI (reference sequence). The ends were cut back, 5 bases at V and 4 bases at J, with 15 bases in the middle. The CDR3, as DNA: TGTGCCAGCAGTGACCGACAGGGAGGTTACGAGCAGTACTTC. Residues: CASSDRQGGYEQYF.

Only a few counts were recorded for this clone. The V and J genes are TRBV11-2 and TRBJ1-6, with TRBD1 as a possible D gene (6 bases). The CDR3 is 13 amino acids. Germline loops: CDR1 SGHAT, CDR2 FQNNGV. Trimming shortened V by 5 bases and J by 4 bases, and 6 bases separated the two germline ends. The CDR3 loop is CASSQGYNSPLHF. CDR3 sequence (DNA): TGTGCCAGCAGCCAGGGGTATAATTCACCCCTCCACTTT.

The chain recombines TRBV4-3 with TRBJ2-1, with D maybe TRBD1 (5 bases). The V end was cut by 4 bases, the J end by 0 bases, with 19 bases between. This CDR3 is 18 amino acids long. Per germline, CDR1 LGHNA and CDR2 YSLEER. The DNA of the CDR3 is TGCGCCAGCAGCCCATTTTGGGGCGAGCTGAGCTCCTACAATGAGCAGTTCTTC. The encoded protein is CASSPFWGELSSYNEQFF.

This clone was counted a few times. The V and J genes are TRBV19 and TRBJ1-6, with D hard to call. V was clipped by 9 bases and J by 6 bases, with 12 bases between them. Germline V gives CDR1 LNHDA, CDR2 SQIVND (reference sequence). The length of the CDR3 is 13 residues. CDR3 DNA sequence: TGTGCCAGCGGGTTGGTCCCTAATTCACCCCTCCACTTT. Protein sequence: CASGLVPNSPLHF.

The chain carries TRBV28 and TRBJ1-1, with D possibly being TRBD1 (6 bases). The V end lost 2 bases, the J end lost 5 bases, and 21 bases lay between the germline ends. There are 17 residues in the CDR3. Per the germline V gene, CDR1 is MDHEN and CDR2 is SYDVKM. The CDR3 loop reads CASSLNFVGGVTTEAFF. CDR3 nucleotides: TGTGCCAGCAGTTTAAACTTTGTAGGGGGAGTGACTACTGAAGCTTTCTTT.

The rearrangement uses TRBV12-3 or TRBV12-4 and TRBJ1-5; D remains ambiguous. V was pared by 7 bases and J by 3 bases, with 10 bases between. This CDR3 has 13 amino acids. CDR3 protein: CASMKTNNQPQHF. CDR3 nucleotides: TGTGCCAGCATGAAGACAAACAATCAGCCCCAGCATTTT.

The genes are TRBV7-2 and TRBJ1-3, with D possibly TRBD1 on 6 matching bases. Trimming shortened V by 4 bases and J by 2 bases, and 12 bases separated the two germline ends. The CDR3 has 15 residues. From germline, CDR1 is SGHTA and CDR2 FQGNSA. This CDR3 is CASSSYHRAGNTIYF. The CDR3 coding sequence is TGTGCCAGCAGCTCGTACCACAGGGCTGGAAACACCATATATTTT.

The V gene is TRBV3-1 (or the pseudogene TRBV3-2), the J gene TRBJ1-1, with D possibly matching TRBD1 (6 bases). The V gene's germline CDR1 is LGHDT and CDR2 YNNKEL (reference sequence). Trimming left V 4 bases short and J 5 bases short, with 11 bases between. The CDR3 is 13 residues long. The CDR3 here is CASSLRGGTEAFF. The CDR3 nucleotides read TGTGCCAGCAGCCTTAGGGGGGGGACTGAAGCTTTCTTT.

The chain combines TRBV30 with TRBJ1-2; a weak D match, TRBD1 (5 bases). This CDR3 is 13 amino acids long. Germline CDR1 reads GTSNPN; CDR2 reads SVGIG (reference sequence). With 5 bases removed from V and 4 bases from J, the gap between germline ends came to 14 bases. CDR3 protein: CAWRYRRSYGYTF. The CDR3 DNA reads TGTGCCTGGCGGTACAGGAGATCCTATGGCTACACCTTC.